This TCR beta chain was found in a study of blood T cell repertoires in COVID-19. Germline-derived CDR1 and CDR2 are LNHNV and YYDKDF (reference sequence). The CDR3 contains 15 residues. The V gene lost 0 bases and the J gene lost 3 bases, with 9 bases spanning the gap. Here immunoSEQ multiplex PCR was the method, and the copy in TCRdb shows in-frame clones only, minus some. The table includes fewer than 60,000 clones, 80% to 90% detected once. The rearrangement links TRBV15 to TRBJ1-5; weak D call: TRBD1 (5 bases). The TCR comes from an elderly woman with acute or convalescent COVID-19. Sequencing was done on a sample of peripheral blood. CDR3: CATSRDTGPNQPQHF. In DNA form, the CDR3 reads TGTGCCACCAGCAGAGATACAGGACCCAATCAGCCCCAGCATTTT.